This is a list of T cell receptor beta chains from one sample in a study of OX40 agonist ivuxolimab in advanced cancers. Profiled with immunoSEQ multiplex PCR; TCRdb holds only in-frame clones, not every one. The table records roughly 53,000 clones, about 81% of them present only once. Sequenced material: CD4+ or CD8+ T cells sorted from blood, taken in a trial of the OX40 agonist ivuxolimab. The receptors stem from an adult with an advanced solid tumor such as melanoma, head and neck, liver or kidney cancer. Both conserved end residues are part of each CDR3. A D gene is named only where the DNA matches it firmly. Expanded clones get a size class; other rows say once, few or many, or leave the size out.

cdr3_aa	cdr3_nt	v_call	j_call	d_call	clone_size
CASSRQLPYGYTF	TGTGCCAGTAGTAGACAGCTCCCCTATGGCTACACCTTC	TRBV19	TRBJ1-2	-	-
CASMTLGSNQPQHF	TGTGCCAGTATGACCCTTGGGAGCAATCAGCCCCAGCATTTT	TRBV19	TRBJ1-5	-	few
CASSLMDTQYF	TGTGCCAGCAGCTTAATGGATACGCAGTATTTT	TRBV5-4	TRBJ2-3	-	-
CASSERVRYGYTF	TGCGCCAGCAGTGAGAGGGTTCGTTACGGCTACACCTTC	TRBV10-2	TRBJ1-2	-	-
CAGSRGVLATYNEQFF	TGTGCCGGCTCCCGGGGGGTACTAGCAACTTACAATGAGCAGTTCTTC	TRBV18	TRBJ2-1	TRBD2	-
CASSRDRGFSGNTIYF	TGTGCCAGCAGCCGGGACAGGGGATTCTCTGGAAACACCATATATTTT	TRBV7-8	TRBJ1-3	TRBD1	-
CASRAGGPGELFF	TGTGCCAGTAGGGCAGGGGGCCCCGGGGAGCTGTTTTTT	TRBV19	TRBJ2-2	TRBD1	-
CASSLVLGGRQPQHF	TGTGCCAGCAGCTTAGTCCTAGGGGGTAGGCAGCCCCAGCATTTT	TRBV7-2	TRBJ1-5	-	-
CAISEPGLADTDTQYF	TGTGCCATCAGTGAACCGGGACTAGCGGACACAGATACGCAGTATTTT	TRBV10-3	TRBJ2-3	TRBD2	-
CASNQRGKMVQYF	TGTGCCAGCAATCAAAGGGGTAAAATGGTCCAGTACTTC	TRBV6-1	TRBJ2-5	-	-
CASSVSGTGSSTGELFF	TGTGCCAGCAGCGTTTCCGGGACCGGGAGTTCCACCGGGGAGCTGTTTTTT	TRBV9	TRBJ2-2	-	-
CASSLLAGGYNEQFF	TGTGCCAGCAGCTTGCTGGCGGGAGGCTACAATGAGCAGTTCTTC	TRBV7-9	TRBJ2-1	TRBD2	-
CASSFRGQGTNTEAFF	TGTGCCAGCAGTTTCCGGGGCCAGGGGACGAACACTGAAGCTTTCTTT	TRBV27	TRBJ1-1	-	-
CASGKGNPNTGELFF	TGTGCCAGCGGAAAAGGGAACCCGAACACCGGGGAGCTGTTTTTT	TRBV7-9	TRBJ2-2	-	few
CASSLALGPGNTIYF	TGTGCCAGCAGCTTGGCCCTGGGTCCTGGAAACACCATATATTTT	TRBV5-8	TRBJ1-3	-	once
CASSFSGTSGSSHYYEQYF	TGTGCCAGCAGCTTTTCAGGGACTAGCGGGAGCTCACACTACTACGAGCAGTACTTC	TRBV11-2	TRBJ2-7	TRBD2	once
CASSLGGPGTDSYEQYF	TGTGCCAGCAGCTTAGGGGGGCCCGGGACAGACTCCTACGAGCAGTACTTC	TRBV7-9	TRBJ2-7	TRBD1	-
CASSSGLAGNTGELFF	TGTGCCAGCAGTTCGGGACTAGCGGGGAACACCGGGGAGCTGTTTTTT	TRBV6-7	TRBJ2-2	TRBD2	-
CASRLTGGSIQYF	TGTGCCAGCAGACTCACGGGGGGCAGCATTCAGTACTTC	TRBV28	TRBJ2-4	-	-
CASSPLGQGPNNEQFF	TGTGCCAGCAGCCCCCTTGGACAGGGGCCTAACAATGAGCAGTTCTTC	TRBV7-9	TRBJ2-1	TRBD1	few
CASSLQGAGYGYTF	TGTGCCAGCAGCCTACAGGGGGCGGGGTATGGCTACACCTTC	TRBV7-2	TRBJ1-2	TRBD1	once
CASSIKGNSEYNEQFF	TGTGCCAGCAGCATCAAAGGGAATAGCGAGTACAATGAGCAGTTCTTC	TRBV21-1	TRBJ2-1	-	-
CASSHKGGETQYF	TGCGCCAGCAGTCACAAAGGAGGGGAGACCCAGTACTTC	TRBV23-1	TRBJ2-5	-	-
CASRNRGLPHSYEQYF	TGTGCCAGCAGAAACCGTGGACTCCCCCACTCGTACGAGCAGTACTTC	TRBV28	TRBJ2-7	-	-
CASSRWETQYF	TGTGCCAGTAGTAGGTGGGAGACCCAGTACTTC	TRBV19	TRBJ2-5	-	once
CASSDSKYRAGEQYF	TGTGCCAGCAGTGACTCGAAGTACAGGGCCGGCGAGCAGTACTTC	TRBV6-4	TRBJ2-7	-	-
CASSPQGQPSSYEQYF	TGTGCCAGCAGTCCCCAAGGACAGCCTAGCTCCTACGAGCAGTACTTC	TRBV27	TRBJ2-7	-	few
CASSSGGGVAGELFF	TGTGCCAGCAGCTCTGGAGGGGGGGTAGCTGGGGAGCTGTTTTTT	TRBV7-2	TRBJ2-2	-	-
CASKAGAVYNEQFF	TGTGCCAGCAAGGCGGGAGCAGTCTACAATGAGCAGTTCTTC	TRBV11-2	TRBJ2-1	TRBD2	-
CASSGARRGTQYF	TGTGCCAGCAGCGGCGCGAGGCGGGGGACGCAGTATTTT	TRBV13	TRBJ2-3	TRBD2	-
CAWSVLVGSHYEQYF	TGTGCCTGGAGTGTACTTGTAGGATCACACTACGAGCAGTACTTC	TRBV30	TRBJ2-7	-	-
CASSSPGTPEKLFF	TGTGCCAGCAGCTCCCCCGGGACACCAGAAAAACTGTTTTTT	TRBV11-2	TRBJ1-4	-	-
CASSSTGATRNSPLHF	TGTGCCAGCAGCTCTACAGGGGCTACTAGGAATTCACCCCTCCACTTT	TRBV5-6	TRBJ1-6	TRBD1	-
CASSYSGRPSTDTQYF	TGTGCCAGCAGTTACTCGGGCAGGCCTAGCACAGATACGCAGTATTTT	TRBV6-5	TRBJ2-3	-	-
CASSSRTSGALGTDTQYF	TGTGCCAGCAGCTCGAGGACTAGCGGGGCGCTTGGCACAGATACGCAGTATTTT	TRBV7-3	TRBJ2-3	TRBD2	-
CASSHGRAGTSYEQYF	TGCGCCAGCAGCCACGGGCGAGCGGGGACTTCCTACGAGCAGTACTTC	TRBV5-1	TRBJ2-7	TRBD2	-
CASSELAGGEVGEQYF	TGTGCCAGCAGTGAGCTAGCGGGAGGGGAGGTCGGCGAGCAGTACTTC	TRBV6-1	TRBJ2-7	TRBD2	-
CASSTGGTGVEQYF	TGTGCCAGCAGTACAGGCGGGACAGGGGTCGAGCAGTACTTC	TRBV7-9	TRBJ2-7	TRBD1	-
CASSARQGDTDTQYF	TGTGCCAGCAGTGCACGACAGGGGGATACAGATACGCAGTATTTT	TRBV6-1	TRBJ2-3	TRBD1	-
CASSGDRLLQYF	TGTGCCAGCAGCGGGGACAGGCTCTTGCAGTACTTC	TRBV6-5	TRBJ2-7	TRBD1	-
CASSLQGGGNQPQHF	TGTGCCAGCAGCTTGCAGGGTGGTGGCAATCAGCCCCAGCATTTT	TRBV7-2	TRBJ1-5	-	-
CASSLGSGRSETQYF	TGCGCCAGCAGCTTGGGTAGCGGGAGGAGTGAGACCCAGTACTTC	TRBV5-1	TRBJ2-5	TRBD2	-
CASSLVGTPEAFF	TGCGCCAGCAGTTTGGTGGGAACGCCTGAAGCTTTCTTT	TRBV5-1	TRBJ1-1	-	-
CASSLLQRLNEQFF	TGCGCCAGCAGCTTGTTGCAGCGACTCAATGAGCAGTTCTTC	TRBV5-1	TRBJ2-1	-	-
CASSQASGSWDTQYF	TGCGCCAGCAGCCAAGCTAGCGGGAGTTGGGATACGCAGTATTTT	TRBV4-1	TRBJ2-3	TRBD2	-
CASSLSRGAGGATYNEQFF	TGTGCCAGCAGCTTGTCTCGAGGGGCAGGAGGGGCAACCTACAATGAGCAGTTCTTC	TRBV5-4	TRBJ2-1	-	-
CASSLFLGANTEAFF	TGTGCCAGCAGTTTATTTCTGGGGGCGAACACTGAAGCTTTCTTT	TRBV28	TRBJ1-1	-	-
CASSYEGREDQPQHF	TGTGCCAGCAGTTACGAGGGCCGGGAGGATCAGCCCCAGCATTTT	TRBV6-6	TRBJ1-5	-	-
CASRITSGPGDEQFF	TGTGCCAGCAGGATAACTAGCGGGCCTGGGGATGAGCAGTTCTTC	TRBV6-1	TRBJ2-1	TRBD2	-
CATSRKLGTFSGNTIYF	TGTGCCACCAGCAGAAAATTAGGGACATTCTCTGGAAACACCATATATTTT	TRBV15	TRBJ1-3	-	-
CASTRPNTGELFF	TGTGCCAGCACCCGACCGAACACCGGGGAGCTGTTTTTT	TRBV27	TRBJ2-2	-	-
CASSLFGGSGELFF	TGTGCCAGCAGTTTGTTTGGAGGGTCCGGGGAGCTGTTTTTT	TRBV28	TRBJ2-2	-	-
CSAVTGVSYTF	TGCAGTGCCGTGACAGGGGTTAGCTACACCTTC	TRBV20-1	TRBJ1-2	TRBD1	-
CSARTQGEQYF	TGCAGTGCCCGGACCCAGGGCGAGCAGTACTTC	TRBV20-1	TRBJ2-7	-	-